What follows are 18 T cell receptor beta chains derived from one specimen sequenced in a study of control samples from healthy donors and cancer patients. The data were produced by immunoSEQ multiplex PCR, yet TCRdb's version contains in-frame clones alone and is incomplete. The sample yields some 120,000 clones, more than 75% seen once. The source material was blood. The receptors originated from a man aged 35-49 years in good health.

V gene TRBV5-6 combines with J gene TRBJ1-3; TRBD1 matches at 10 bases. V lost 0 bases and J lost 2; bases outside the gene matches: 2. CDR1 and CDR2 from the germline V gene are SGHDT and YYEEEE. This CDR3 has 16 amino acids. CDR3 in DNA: TGTGCCAGCAGCTTGGTCGGACAGGGGGCTGGAAACACCATATATTTT. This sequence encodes CASSLVGQGAGNTIYF.

The CDR3 DNA is TGTGCCAGCAGCTTGGGGCAGCTGTACGAGCAGTACTTC. It specifies CASSLGQLYEQYF. The chain couples TRBV5-6 to TRBJ2-7; D is ambiguous. V lost 0 bases, J lost 4 bases, and 8 bases lay in between. Germline-derived CDR1 and CDR2 are SGHDT and YYEEEE. The CDR3 has 13 amino acids.

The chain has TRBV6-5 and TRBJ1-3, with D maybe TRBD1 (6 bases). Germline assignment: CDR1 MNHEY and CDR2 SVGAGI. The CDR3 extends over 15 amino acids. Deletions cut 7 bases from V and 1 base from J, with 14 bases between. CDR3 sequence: CASITGHISGNTIYF. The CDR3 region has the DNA TGTGCCAGCATTACGGGACATATTTCTGGAAACACCATATATTTT.

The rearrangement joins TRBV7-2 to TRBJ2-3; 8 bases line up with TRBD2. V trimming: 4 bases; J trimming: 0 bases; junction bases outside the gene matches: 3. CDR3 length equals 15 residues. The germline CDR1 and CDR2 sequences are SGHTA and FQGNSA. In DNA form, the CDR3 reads TGTGCCAGCAGCTCTAAGCGGGGGAGCACAGATACGCAGTATTTT. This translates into CASSSKRGSTDTQYF.

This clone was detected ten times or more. The CDR3 coding sequence is TGTGCCAGCAGCCCACCGCAGGGGGTTGTGACTGAAGCTTTCTTT. It specifies CASSPPQGVVTEAFF. This chain connects TRBV11-3 to TRBJ1-1; 7 nucleotides agree with TRBD1. Trimming cost V 5 bases and J 5 bases; bases outside gene matches: 11. The CDR3 extends over 15 amino acids. Germline loops: CDR1 SGHNT, CDR2 YENEEA. Together with reference TRBV11-3 and TRBJ1-1, the CDR3 gives the full variable domain: EAGVVQSPRYKIIEKKQPVAFWCNPISGHNTLYWYLQNLGQGPELLIRYENEEAVDDSQLPKDRFSAERLKGVDSTLKIQPAELGDSAVYLCASSPPQGVVTEAFFGQGTRLTVV.

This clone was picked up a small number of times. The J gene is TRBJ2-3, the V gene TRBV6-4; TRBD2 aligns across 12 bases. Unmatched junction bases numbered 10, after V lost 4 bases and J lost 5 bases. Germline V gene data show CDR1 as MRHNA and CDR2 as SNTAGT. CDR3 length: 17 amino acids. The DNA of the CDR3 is TGTGCCAGCAGTGGGGGACTAGCGGGCCCCCGGGTAGATACGCAGTATTTT. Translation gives CASSGGLAGPRVDTQYF.

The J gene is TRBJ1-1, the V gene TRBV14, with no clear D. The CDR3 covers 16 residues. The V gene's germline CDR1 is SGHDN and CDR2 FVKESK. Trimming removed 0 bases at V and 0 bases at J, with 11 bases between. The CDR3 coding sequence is TGTGCCAGCAGCCAAGATCTCGGCCGGGTGAACACTGAAGCTTTCTTT. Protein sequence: CASSQDLGRVNTEAFF. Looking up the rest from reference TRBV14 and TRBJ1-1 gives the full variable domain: EAGVTQFPSHSVIEKGQTVTLRCDPISGHDNLYWYRRVMGKEIKFLLHFVKESKQDESGMPNNRFLAERTGGTYSTLKVQPAELEDSGVYFCASSQDLGRVNTEAFFGQGTRLTVV.

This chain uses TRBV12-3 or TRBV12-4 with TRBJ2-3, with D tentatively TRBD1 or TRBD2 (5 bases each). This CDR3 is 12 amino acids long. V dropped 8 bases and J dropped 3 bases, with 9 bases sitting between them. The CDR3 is CASGGGTDTQYF. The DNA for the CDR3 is TGTGCCAGCGGTGGGGGTACAGATACGCAGTATTTT.

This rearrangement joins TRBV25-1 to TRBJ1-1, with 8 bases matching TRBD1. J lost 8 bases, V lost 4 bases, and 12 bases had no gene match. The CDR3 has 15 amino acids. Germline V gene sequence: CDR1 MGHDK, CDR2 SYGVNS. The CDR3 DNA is TGTGCCAGCAGTGCGACGGCCGGGACAGGCGTGGAAGCTTTCTTT. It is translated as CASSATAGTGVEAFF.

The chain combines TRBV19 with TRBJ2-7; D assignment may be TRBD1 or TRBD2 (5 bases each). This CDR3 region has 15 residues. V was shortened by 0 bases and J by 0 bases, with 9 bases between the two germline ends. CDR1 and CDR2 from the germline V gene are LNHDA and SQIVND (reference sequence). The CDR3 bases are TGTGCCAGTAGTATAGAGGGACGGCACTCCTACGAGCAGTACTTC. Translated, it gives CASSIEGRHSYEQYF.

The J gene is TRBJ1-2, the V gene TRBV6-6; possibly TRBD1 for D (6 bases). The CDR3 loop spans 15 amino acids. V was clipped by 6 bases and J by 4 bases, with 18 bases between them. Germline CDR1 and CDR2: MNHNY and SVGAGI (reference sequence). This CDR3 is CASRALGAQGYGYTF. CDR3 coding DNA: TGTGCCAGCAGGGCCCTGGGGGCGCAGGGCTATGGCTACACCTTC.

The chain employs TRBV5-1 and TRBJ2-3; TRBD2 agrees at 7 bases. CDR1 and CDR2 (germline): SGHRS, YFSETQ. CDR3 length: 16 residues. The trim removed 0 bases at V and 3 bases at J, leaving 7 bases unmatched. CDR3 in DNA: TGCGCCAGCAGCTTGGTTCAGGGAGGGGTGACAGATACGCAGTATTTT. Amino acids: CASSLVQGGVTDTQYF.

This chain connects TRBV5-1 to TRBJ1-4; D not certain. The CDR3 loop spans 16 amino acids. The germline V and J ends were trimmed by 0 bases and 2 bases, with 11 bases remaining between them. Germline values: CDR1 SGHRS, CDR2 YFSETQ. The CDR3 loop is CASSLGEGETNEKLFF. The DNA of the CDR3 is TGCGCCAGCAGCTTGGGAGAGGGAGAGACTAATGAAAAACTGTTTTTT.

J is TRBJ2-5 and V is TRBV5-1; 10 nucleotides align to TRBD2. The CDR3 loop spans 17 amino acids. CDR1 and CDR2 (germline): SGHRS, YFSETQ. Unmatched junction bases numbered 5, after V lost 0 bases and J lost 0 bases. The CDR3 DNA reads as TGCGCCAGCAGCTTGGCGGCTAGCGGGGGCCACCAAGAGACCCAGTACTTC. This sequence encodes CASSLAASGGHQETQYF.

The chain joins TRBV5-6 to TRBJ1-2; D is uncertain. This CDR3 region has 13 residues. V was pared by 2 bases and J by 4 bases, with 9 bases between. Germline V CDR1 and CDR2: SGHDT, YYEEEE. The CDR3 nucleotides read TGTGCCAGCAGCTTTGAGGGAGTCTATGGCTACACCTTC. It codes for CASSFEGVYGYTF.

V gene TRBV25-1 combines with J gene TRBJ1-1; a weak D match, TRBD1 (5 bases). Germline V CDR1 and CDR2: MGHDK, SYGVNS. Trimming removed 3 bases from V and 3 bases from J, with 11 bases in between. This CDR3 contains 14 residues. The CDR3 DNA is TGTGCCAGCAGTGAGGGACGAGGCGACACTGAAGCTTTCTTT. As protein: CASSEGRGDTEAFF.

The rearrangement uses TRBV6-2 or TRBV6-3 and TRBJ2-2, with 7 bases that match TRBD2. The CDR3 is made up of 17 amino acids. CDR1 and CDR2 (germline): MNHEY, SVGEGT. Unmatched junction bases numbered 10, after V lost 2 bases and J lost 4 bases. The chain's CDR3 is CASSYVLWSSGTGELFF. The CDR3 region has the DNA TGTGCCAGCAGTTACGTGTTGTGGTCTAGCGGCACCGGGGAGCTGTTTTTT.

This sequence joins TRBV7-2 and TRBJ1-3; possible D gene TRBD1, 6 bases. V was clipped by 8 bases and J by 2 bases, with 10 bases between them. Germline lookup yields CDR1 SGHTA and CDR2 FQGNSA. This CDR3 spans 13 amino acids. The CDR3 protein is CASSWTAGNTIYF. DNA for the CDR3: TGTGCCAGCTCCTGGACAGCTGGAAACACCATATATTTT.